Presented here are 15 T cell receptor beta chains from one specimen sequenced in a study of T-cell reconstitution after alpha-beta-depleted transplantation in children. Unique molecular identifiers were incorporated during preparation of the TCRbeta library. MiXCR, applied by TCRdb to the PCR reads, yields one record per CDR3 protein. The data show 300,000 to 400,000 distinct CDR3 sequences, 15% to 20% seen once. This specimen was PBMCs, mostly from graft donor cells, taken 360 days after TCRalphabeta/CD19-depleted stem cell transplant. All receptors come from a male patient aged 2 to 10 who had a stem cell transplant for acute lymphoblastic leukemia, so the T cells may come from the graft donor.

This clonotype was seen a few times. The chain carries TRBV7-2 and TRBJ2-3; D is uncertain. The CDR3 runs to 12 residues. V lost 4 bases and J 6 bases, leaving 8 bases between the germline ends. Per the germline V gene, CDR1 is SGHTA and CDR2 is FQGNSA. The CDR3 spells CASSSGWDTQYF. The CDR3 DNA follows: TGTGCCAGCAGCTCCGGATGGGATACGCAGTATTTT.

There are a few counts of this clonotype. The chain links TRBV20-1 to TRBJ2-7; TRBD1 is a possible D gene (7 bases). This CDR3 contains 16 residues. V was trimmed by 7 bases and J by 3 bases, leaving 25 bases between them. Germline CDR1 is DFQATT and CDR2 is SNEGSKA (reference sequence). CDR3 DNA: TGCAGTGTGGGACAGCGGTTCGGCGGAGGGCTCTACGAGCAGTACTTC. It translates to CSVGQRFGGGLYEQYF.

The table lists this clonotype with a count of one. The chain couples TRBV5-1 to TRBJ2-3; the D is unclear. The CDR3 contains 14 residues. V dropped 0 bases and J dropped 6 bases, with 11 bases sitting between them. Germline CDR1 and CDR2: SGHRS and YFSETQ. CDR3 nucleotide sequence: TGCGCCAGCAGCTTGGAAGTCTCCGGGGATACGCAGTATTTT. Translation: CASSLEVSGDTQYF.

This clonotype was counted a few times. The V call is TRBV28, the J call TRBJ2-7; 10 nucleotides line up with TRBD2. With V trimmed by 4 bases and J by 3 bases, 15 bases remained unmatched. Germline V gives CDR1 MDHEN, CDR2 SYDVKM. The CDR3 has 18 residues. CDR3 residues: CASSSYGLPGLANYEQYF. For the CDR3, the DNA is TGTGCCAGCAGTTCATATGGCCTGCCGGGACTAGCGAACTACGAGCAGTACTTC.

This clonotype was detected only a few times. The chain recombines TRBV7-9 with TRBJ2-5; 11 nucleotides agree with TRBD1. Germline V lookup: CDR1 SEHNR, CDR2 FQNEAQ (reference sequence). The CDR3 has 16 amino acids. Losses at the gene ends were 5 bases for V and 2 bases for J; bases not matched to a gene: 7. The CDR3 bases are TGTGCCAGCAGCCCCCAGGACAGGGGGCAGCAAGAGACCCAGTACTTC. It specifies CASSPQDRGQQETQYF.

This clonotype was seen many times. J is TRBJ2-1 and V is TRBV28, with 10 bases aligning to TRBD2. V shed 5 bases, J shed 1 base, and the junction held 2 bases outside the gene matches. The CDR3 length is 15 residues. Germline CDR1 MDHEN, CDR2 SYDVKM. The DNA for the CDR3 is TGTGCCAGCAGTATAGCGGGAGGTTCCTACAATGAGCAGTTCTTC. Protein: CASSIAGGSYNEQFF.

V usage is TRBV10-2 and J usage is TRBJ2-5; D ambiguous. The CDR3 has 11 residues. The germline V and J ends were trimmed by 8 bases and 3 bases, with 7 bases remaining between them. Germline V gene data show CDR1 as WSHSY and CDR2 as SAAADI. CDR3 loop: CASEAEETQYF. The CDR3 DNA reads TGCGCCAGCGAGGCCGAAGAGACCCAGTACTTC.

This chain links TRBV27 with TRBJ1-5; D is undetermined. The CDR3 is 14 amino acids. Germline V lookup: CDR1 MNHEY, CDR2 SMNVEV (reference sequence). The ends were cut back, 0 bases at V and 6 bases at J, with 9 bases in the middle. This CDR3 is CASSLSSRIQPQHF. In DNA, the CDR3 is TGTGCCAGCAGTTTATCTTCCAGAATTCAGCCCCAGCATTTT.

The chain recombines TRBV2 with TRBJ1-5; D not certain. Per the germline V gene, CDR1 is SNHLY and CDR2 is FYNNEI. The CDR3 runs 13 residues. The V and J ends lost 1 base and 4 bases respectively, with 5 bases between them. The DNA of the CDR3 is TGTGCCAGCAGTGAAGACCTAAATCAGCCCCAGCATTTT. Its translation: CASSEDLNQPQHF. Full variable domain (rest looked up from reference TRBV2 and TRBJ1-5): EPEVTQTPSHQVTQMGQEVILRCVPISNHLYFYWYRQILGQKVEFLVSFYNNEISEKSEIFDDQFSVERPDGSNFTLKIRSTKLEDSAMYFCASSEDLNQPQHFGDGTRLSIL.

CDR3 sequence: CSDGALAGREQYF. In DNA form, the CDR3 reads TGCAGTGACGGAGCACTAGCGGGAAGGGAGCAGTACTTC. This chain connects TRBV20-1 to TRBJ2-7; 10 nucleotides match TRBD2. The CDR3 is 13 amino acids. Germline V gene lookup returns CDR1 DFQATT and CDR2 SNEGSKA (reference sequence). V shed 7 bases and J 7 bases; nucleotides not matched to a gene: 10.

In its sample, this clonotype was seen a few times. This chain uses TRBV5-1 with TRBJ2-5; D gene uncertain. The CDR3 covers 13 residues. In germline, CDR1 is SGHRS, CDR2 YFSETQ. The V gene lost 1 base and the J gene lost 4 bases, with 8 bases spanning the gap. The CDR3 loop is CASSLLIRETQYF. The DNA for the CDR3 is TGCGCCAGCAGCTTGCTGATCCGAGAGACCCAGTACTTC.

As to this clonotype: A read error may explain this, as a much larger clone is one base away. The chain couples TRBV5-1 to TRBJ2-1, with D hard to call. CDR1 is SGHRS, CDR2 YFSETQ, per germline. CDR3 length: 13 amino acids. The CDR3 DNA reads TGCGCCGGCAGCTTCTCCCCCGGCAATGAGCAGTTCTTC. Protein sequence: CAGSFSPGNEQFF. Full variable domain (remainder filled in from reference TRBV5-1 and TRBJ2-1): KAGVTQTPRYLIKTRGQQVTLSCSPISGHRSVSWYQQTPGQGLQFLFEYFSETQRNKGNFPGRFSGRQFSNSRSEMNVSTLELGDSALYLCAGSFSPGNEQFFGPGTRLTVL.

This clonotype was detected a few times. The rearrangement links TRBV7-3 to TRBJ2-3; D possibly corresponds to TRBD2 (5 bases). The germline gives CDR1 SGHTA, CDR2 FQGTGA. CDR3 length: 16 amino acids. Trimming pared 5 bases from V and 0 bases from J, leaving 15 bases between. CDR3 in amino acids: CASSSIGAASTDTQYF. The CDR3 region has the DNA TGTGCCAGCAGCAGCATAGGAGCGGCTAGCACAGATACGCAGTATTTT.

This clonotype was observed a handful of times. The V call is TRBV4-3, the J call TRBJ2-3; D call uncertain. The ends were cut back, 0 bases at V and 5 bases at J, with 12 bases in the middle. CDR1 and CDR2 (germline): LGHNA, YSLEER. The CDR3 is 15 amino acids. The CDR3 DNA reads TGCGCCAGCAGCCAAGATATGGCAGTGGAAGATACGCAGTATTTT. Translating gives CASSQDMAVEDTQYF.

This clonotype was detected many times. The J gene is TRBJ2-1, the V gene TRBV4-3; 14 positions match TRBD2. CDR3 length: 15 residues. Germline V lookup: CDR1 LGHNA, CDR2 YSLEER. The J segment lost 8 bases and the V segment lost 3 bases, leaving 3 bases of the junction unmatched. The CDR3 loop is CASSQGLAGAHEQFF. DNA for the CDR3: TGCGCCAGCAGCCAGGGACTAGCGGGAGCCCATGAGCAGTTCTTC.